This T cell receptor beta chain was sequenced during a study of blood T cells in healthy people across ages. Primers used in a second PCR of roughly 6 to 11 cycles were a sample-barcoded 5' primer and a J-beta primer mix. From the 5' RACE reads, TCRdb called clonotypes with MiXCR, one entry per CDR3 protein. Of hundreds of thousands of distinct CDR3 sequences listed, roughly 25% are singletons. Comments on this clonotype: A junction boundary mismatches the germline segment, possibly from a read error.

This CDR3 has 18 amino acids. These sequences were also reported in another study, on T cells of mothers and their children.

Sample: blood. J is TRBJ2-1 and V is TRBV12-3 or TRBV12-4; 10 bases map to TRBD2. The sequence was collected from a boy aged 5-17 years in good health. In DNA, the CDR3 is TGTGCCAGCAGTGGCGGTCAGGCTAGCGGGAGCGGTTACAATGAGCGGTTCTTC. The encoded protein is CASSGGQASGSGYNERFF.